Listed here are 21 T cell receptor beta chains from one sample, sequenced in a study of T-cell memory formation after mild COVID-19. Each CDR3 protein is one row after TCRdb ran MiXCR on the 5' RACE reads. The table shows more than 85,000 distinct CDR3 sequences, with over 8.5% occurring only once. The sample consisted of PBMCs or a T cell subset sorted from them (not recorded which). These receptors all stem from a man between 18 and 29 years old who had mild COVID-19 (a few samples of this study predate the infection). Cell type and time point are not known.

This clonotype was counted between two and nine times. CDR3 DNA sequence: TGTGCCTGGAGTGTCTATCCGGGTAGAGGTTCACCCCTCCACTTT. Translated: CAWSVYPGRGSPLHF. The chain employs TRBV30 and TRBJ1-6; unclear D gene. V gave up 0 bases and J gave up 9 bases, with 15 bases separating them. The CDR3 is made up of 15 amino acids. Germline V lookup: CDR1 GTSNPN, CDR2 SVGIG (reference sequence). Supplemented by reference TRBV30 and TRBJ1-6, the full variable domain reads SQTIHQWPATLVQPVGSPLSLECTVEGTSNPNLYWYRQAAGRGLQLLFYSVGIGQISSEVPQNLSASRPQDRQFILSSKKLLLSDSGFYLCAWSVYPGRGSPLHFGNGTRLTVT.

With respect to this clonotype: The junction departs from the called germline gene at one end, perhaps through a read error. In DNA, the CDR3 is TGTGCCAGCACCTTAGGACACTCCAACGAGCAGTACTTC. It specifies CASTLGHSNEQYF. The chain combines TRBV6-6 with TRBJ2-7, with D perhaps matching TRBD1 (5 bases). Germline assignment: CDR1 MNHNY and CDR2 SVGAGI (reference sequence). The CDR3 extends over 13 amino acids.

The chain carries TRBV9 and TRBJ2-3; 10 positions match TRBD2. Germline loops: CDR1 SGDLS, CDR2 YYNGEE. Losses at the gene ends were 2 bases for V and 5 bases for J; bases not matched to a gene: 5. The CDR3 has 15 residues. This chain's CDR3 is CASSVSGGAGDTQYF. As DNA, the CDR3 is TGTGCCAGCAGCGTGAGCGGGGGGGCCGGAGATACGCAGTATTTT.

This clonotype was seen many times. The J gene is TRBJ2-7, the V gene TRBV7-9; the match to TRBD1 covers 9 bases. The CDR3 runs 17 residues. Germline V gene sequence: CDR1 SEHNR, CDR2 FQNEAQ (reference sequence). J was trimmed by 5 bases and V by 5 bases; bases with no gene match: 16. The DNA for the CDR3 is TGTGCCAGCAGCCCGCGACAGGGGGATCCCTCTAGCCACGAGCAGTACGTC. It translates to CASSPRQGDPSSHEQYV.

The chain couples TRBV12-3 or TRBV12-4 to TRBJ1-5; maybe TRBD1 (6 bases). This CDR3 is built from 16 residues. Trimming removed 3 bases from V and 0 bases from J, with 12 bases in between. CDR3 in amino acids: CASSFRGGHSNQPQHF. The DNA for the CDR3 is TGTGCCAGCAGTTTCAGGGGAGGTCATAGCAATCAGCCCCAGCATTTT.

This chain connects TRBV7-9 to TRBJ1-5, with D unresolved. The length of the CDR3 is 13 residues. Trimming took 5 bases from V and 9 from J, leaving 14 bases between them. From germline, CDR1 is SEHNR and CDR2 FQNEAQ (reference sequence). CDR3 DNA sequence: TGTGCCAGCAGCGCCGAACCCCCGGGGCCCCAGCATTTT. Protein sequence: CASSAEPPGPQHF.

The V and J genes are TRBV5-1 and TRBJ2-7; 9 bases map to TRBD1. The germline CDR1 and CDR2 sequences are SGHRS and YFSETQ. The CDR3 extends over 16 amino acids. V gave up 0 bases and J gave up 0 bases; unmatched junction bases: 4. CDR3 sequence reads: CASSLGQGVSSYEQYF. In DNA form, the CDR3 reads TGCGCCAGCAGCTTGGGACAGGGGGTGTCCTCCTACGAGCAGTACTTC.

This clonotype has ten or more counts. The J gene is TRBJ2-1, the V gene TRBV4-3; no definite D call. This CDR3 contains 12 residues. CDR1 is LGHNA, CDR2 YSLEER, per germline. The germline V and J ends were trimmed by 0 bases and 5 bases, with 2 bases remaining between them. CDR3 region: CASSQENNEQFF. The CDR3 DNA sequence: TGCGCCAGCAGCCAAGAGAACAATGAGCAGTTCTTC.

The gene calls are TRBV12-3 or TRBV12-4 and TRBJ1-2; 10 bases line up with TRBD1. This CDR3 has 15 amino acids. With V trimmed by 5 bases and J by 8 bases, 11 bases remained unmatched. The CDR3: CASSRYRTGGFGYTF. CDR3 nucleotides: TGTGCCAGCAGTCGATACCGGACAGGGGGTTTCGGCTACACCTTC.

In this sample, this clonotype turned up many times. This chain links TRBV12-3 or TRBV12-4 with TRBJ1-1; tentatively, D is TRBD1 (5 bases). There are 12 residues in the CDR3. With 3 bases removed from V and 5 bases from J, the gap between germline ends came to 7 bases. CDR3 DNA: TGTGCCAGCAGTTTCGGGGGGACTGAAGCTTTCTTT. Translated, it gives CASSFGGTEAFF.

The rearrangement joins TRBV20-1 to TRBJ2-7, with TRBD2 matching 15 bases. Germline CDR1 and CDR2: DFQATT and SNEGSKA (reference sequence). The CDR3 length is 17 residues. V gave up 6 bases and J gave up 3 bases; unmatched junction bases: 12. The CDR3 loop reads CSAHHGTSGGWNYEQYF. DNA for the CDR3: TGCAGTGCCCACCATGGGACTAGCGGGGGGTGGAACTACGAGCAGTACTTC.

The chain recombines TRBV2 with TRBJ2-3; no firm D call. Germline CDR1 reads SNHLY; CDR2 reads FYNNEI. The V gene lost 8 bases and the J gene lost 3 bases, with 9 bases spanning the gap. CDR3 size: 12 residues. This chain's CDR3 is CASDPATDTQYF. The CDR3 coding sequence is TGTGCCAGCGACCCGGCAACAGATACGCAGTATTTT.

This clonotype was observed a handful of times. V usage is TRBV6-1 and J usage is TRBJ1-1; 7 bases are a match to TRBD1. Losses at the gene ends were 5 bases for V and 5 bases for J; bases not matched to a gene: 11. CDR1 MNHNS and CDR2 SASEGT come from the germline V gene. The length of the CDR3 is 15 residues. The CDR3 loop reads CASSRYRGIETEAFF. In DNA, the CDR3 is TGTGCCAGCAGTCGTTACAGGGGAATAGAGACTGAAGCTTTCTTT.

This clonotype appeared a few times. This chain links TRBV28 with TRBJ2-1, with TRBD1 matching 8 bases. V was clipped by 5 bases and J by 9 bases; unmatched bases: 12. The CDR3 runs 15 residues. In germline, CDR1 is MDHEN, CDR2 SYDVKM. CDR3 nucleotides: TGTGCCAGCAGTAACCCGGGACAGGTCCCAAGTGAGCAGTTCTTC. It is translated as CASSNPGQVPSEQFF.

This clonotype was seen more than once but under ten times. The rearrangement uses TRBV27 and TRBJ1-6; D uncertain. The CDR3 has 12 amino acids. V gave up 5 bases and J gave up 7 bases, with 6 bases separating them. Germline CDR1 reads MNHEY; CDR2 reads SMNVEV (reference sequence). The DNA for the CDR3 is TGTGCCAGCAGTGAACAAAATTCACCCCTCCACTTT. Translating it yields CASSEQNSPLHF.

The rearrangement joins TRBV5-1 to TRBJ2-3; weak D call: TRBD2 (6 bases). The V end was cut by 3 bases, the J end by 4 bases, with 18 bases between. Germline values: CDR1 SGHRS, CDR2 YFSETQ. CDR3 length equals 16 residues. CDR3 coding DNA: TGCGCCAGCAGCTCCGGGCGGGGCGGGGCCTCAGATACGCAGTATTTT. Translating it yields CASSSGRGGASDTQYF.

The V call is TRBV5-4, the J call TRBJ2-3; TRBD1 is a possible D gene (5 bases). Germline lookup yields CDR1 SGHNT and CDR2 YYREEE (reference sequence). This CDR3 is built from 17 residues. Deletions cut 4 bases from V and 0 bases from J, with 18 bases between. CDR3 loop: CASSPMSGGASTDTQYF. CDR3 DNA sequence: TGTGCCAGCAGCCCGATGAGTGGTGGGGCTAGCACAGATACGCAGTATTTT. Based on the CDR3 plus reference TRBV5-4 and TRBJ2-3, the full variable domain is ETGVTQSPTHLIKTRGQQVTLRCSSQSGHNTVSWYQQALGQGPQFIFQYYREEENGRGNFPPRFSGLQFPNYSSELNVNALELDDSALYLCASSPMSGGASTDTQYFGPGTRLTVL.

This clonotype is labeled medium-sized. The chain recombines TRBV30 with TRBJ2-7; D perhaps matches TRBD1 (5 bases). The ends were cut back, 0 bases at V and 4 bases at J, with 10 bases in the middle. The CDR3 has 13 amino acids. Germline loops: CDR1 GTSNPN, CDR2 SVGIG (reference sequence). Here the CDR3 DNA reads TGTGCCTGGAGTGTACAGGTCCAGTACGAGCAGTACTTC. Encoded protein: CAWSVQVQYEQYF.

This clonotype has a count of ten or more. Here the CDR3 reads CASSLGLLGDTQYF. The DNA for the CDR3 is TGTGCCAGCAGCCTCGGACTCCTTGGGGATACGCAGTATTTT. The J gene is TRBJ2-3, the V gene TRBV7-2; D may be TRBD2 (5 bases). Per germline, CDR1 SGHTA and CDR2 FQGNSA. The CDR3 contains 14 residues. Trimming stripped 5 bases from V and 6 bases from J, with 15 bases between.

The rearrangement joins TRBV30 to TRBJ2-7; 7 positions agree with TRBD1. CDR1 GTSNPN and CDR2 SVGIG come from the germline V gene (reference sequence). This CDR3 has 12 amino acids. V was pared by 7 bases and J by 3 bases, with 6 bases of the junction left unmatched. The CDR3 region has the DNA TGTGCCTTAAGGGACAGCCACTACGAGCAGTACTTC. This sequence encodes CALRDSHYEQYF.

The chain joins TRBV3-1 to TRBJ2-1; D may be TRBD1 or TRBD2 (6 bases each). V was shortened by 4 bases and J by 7 bases, with 17 bases between the two germline ends. Germline V gene data show CDR1 as LGHDT and CDR2 as YNNKEL (reference sequence). The CDR3 runs to 15 residues. CDR3 nucleotides: TGTGCCAGCAGCCGACCGGGGGCGGGCCTGAATGAGCAGTTCTTC. It translates to CASSRPGAGLNEQFF.